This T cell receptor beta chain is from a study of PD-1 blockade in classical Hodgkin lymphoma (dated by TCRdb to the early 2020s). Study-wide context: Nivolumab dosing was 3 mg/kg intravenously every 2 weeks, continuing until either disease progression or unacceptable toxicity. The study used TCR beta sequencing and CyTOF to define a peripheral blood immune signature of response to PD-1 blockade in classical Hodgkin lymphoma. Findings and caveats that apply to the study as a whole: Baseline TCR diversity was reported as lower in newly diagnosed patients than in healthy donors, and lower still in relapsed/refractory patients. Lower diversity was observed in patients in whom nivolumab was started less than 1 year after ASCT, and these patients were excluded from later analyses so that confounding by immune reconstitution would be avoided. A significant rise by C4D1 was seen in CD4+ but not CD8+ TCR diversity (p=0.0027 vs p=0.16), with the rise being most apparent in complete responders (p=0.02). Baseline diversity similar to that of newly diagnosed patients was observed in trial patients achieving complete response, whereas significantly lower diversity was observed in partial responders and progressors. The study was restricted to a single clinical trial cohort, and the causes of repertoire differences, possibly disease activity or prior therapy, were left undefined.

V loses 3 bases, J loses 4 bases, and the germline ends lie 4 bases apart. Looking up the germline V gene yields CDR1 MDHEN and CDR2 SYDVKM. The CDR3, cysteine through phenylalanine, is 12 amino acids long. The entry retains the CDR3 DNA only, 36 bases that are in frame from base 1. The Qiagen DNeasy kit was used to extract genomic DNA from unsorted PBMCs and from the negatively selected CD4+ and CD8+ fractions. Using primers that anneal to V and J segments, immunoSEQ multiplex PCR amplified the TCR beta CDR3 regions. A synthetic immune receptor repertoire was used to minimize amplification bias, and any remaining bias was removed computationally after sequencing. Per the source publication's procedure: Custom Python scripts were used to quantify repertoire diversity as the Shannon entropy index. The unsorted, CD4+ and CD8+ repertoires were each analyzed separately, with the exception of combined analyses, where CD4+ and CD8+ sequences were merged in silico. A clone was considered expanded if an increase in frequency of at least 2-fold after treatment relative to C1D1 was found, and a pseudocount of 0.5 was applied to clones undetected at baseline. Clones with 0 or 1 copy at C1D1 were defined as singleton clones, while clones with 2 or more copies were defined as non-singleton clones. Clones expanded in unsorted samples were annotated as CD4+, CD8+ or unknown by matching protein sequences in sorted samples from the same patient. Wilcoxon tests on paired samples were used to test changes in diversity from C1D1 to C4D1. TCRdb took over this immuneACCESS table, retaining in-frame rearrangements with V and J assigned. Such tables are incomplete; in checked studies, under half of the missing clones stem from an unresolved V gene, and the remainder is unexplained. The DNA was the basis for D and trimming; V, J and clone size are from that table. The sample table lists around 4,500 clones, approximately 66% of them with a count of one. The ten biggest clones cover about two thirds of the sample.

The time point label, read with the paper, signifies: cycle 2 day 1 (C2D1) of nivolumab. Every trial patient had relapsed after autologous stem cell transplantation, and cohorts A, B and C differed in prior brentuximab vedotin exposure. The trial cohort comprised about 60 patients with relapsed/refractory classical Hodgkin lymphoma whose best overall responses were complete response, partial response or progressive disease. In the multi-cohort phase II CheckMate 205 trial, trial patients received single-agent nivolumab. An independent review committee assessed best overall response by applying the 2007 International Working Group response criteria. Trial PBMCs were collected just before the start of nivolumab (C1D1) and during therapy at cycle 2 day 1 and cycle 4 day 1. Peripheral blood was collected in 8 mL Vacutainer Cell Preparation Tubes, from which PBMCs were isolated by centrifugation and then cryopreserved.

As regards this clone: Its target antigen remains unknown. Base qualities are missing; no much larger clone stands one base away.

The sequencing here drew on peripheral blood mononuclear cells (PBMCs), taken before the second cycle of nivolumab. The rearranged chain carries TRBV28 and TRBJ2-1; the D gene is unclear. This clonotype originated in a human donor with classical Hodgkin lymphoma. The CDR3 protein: CASSLEYNEQFF. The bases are TGTGCCAGCAGTTTGGAGTACAATGAGCAGTTCTTC.